This entry lists 26 T cell receptor beta chains sequenced from one sample in a study of early T cells in non-severe SARS-CoV-2 infection. TCRdb analysed the 5' RACE reads with MiXCR anew, one entry per CDR3 protein. In the table there are approximately 56,000 distinct CDR3 sequences, roughly 11% of which are singletons. The sequenced sample consisted of whole blood. Source of these receptors: an adult who was a healthcare worker with PCR-confirmed SARS-CoV-2 infection or an uninfected control (not recorded which).

This chain joins TRBV18 and TRBJ1-5; D remains ambiguous. The CDR3 sequence is 12 residues long. Germline V gene data show CDR1 as KGHSH and CDR2 as LQKENI. V shed 5 bases and J shed 7 bases, with 9 bases lying between them. In nucleotides, the CDR3 is TGTGCCAGCTCAGATCCAGACCAGCCCCAGCATTTT. Translated, it gives CASSDPDQPQHF.

The rearrangement uses TRBV6-2 or TRBV6-3 and TRBJ2-7; D unclear. The V and J ends lost 8 bases and 1 base respectively, with 12 bases between them. Germline loops: CDR1 MNHEY, CDR2 SVGEGT. This CDR3 comprises 13 residues. This chain's CDR3 is CASGQAESYEQYF. In nucleotides, the CDR3 is TGTGCCAGCGGGCAGGCCGAATCCTACGAGCAGTACTTC.

The table lists this clonotype with a count of one. Being one base from a much bigger clone, this may be a read error. The J gene is TRBJ1-2, the V gene TRBV3-1; the D is unclear. This CDR3 is built from 13 residues. Germline V gives CDR1 LGHDT, CDR2 YNNKEL (reference sequence). V lost 1 base and J lost 10, with 13 bases in between. CDR3 coding DNA: TGTGCCAGCAGCCAAGTACGCGCGGATGACTACACCTTC. This translates into CASSQVRADDYTF.

The sample holds a few counts of this clonotype. This chain joins TRBV29-1 and TRBJ2-1; TRBD2 matches 10 bases. In germline, CDR1 is SQVTM, CDR2 ANQGSEA. CDR3 length: 13 residues. V shed 4 bases, J shed 7 bases, and the junction held 4 bases outside the gene matches. This CDR3 reads CSVGAAGGNEQFF. The CDR3 DNA reads as TGCAGCGTTGGGGCAGCGGGAGGGAATGAGCAGTTCTTC.

This clonotype was detected ten times or more. The genes are TRBV11-1 and TRBJ2-7; TRBD1 matches 10 bases. Unmatched junction bases numbered 4, after V lost 5 bases and J lost 6 bases. Germline assignment: CDR1 SGHAT and CDR2 FQDESV (reference sequence). CDR3 length: 13 residues. CDR3: CASSPRDRGEQYF. The CDR3 bases are TGTGCCAGCAGCCCCAGGGACAGGGGCGAGCAGTACTTC.

This clonotype was found many times. This chain uses TRBV20-1 with TRBJ2-2; a weak D match, TRBD2 (6 bases). V lost 3 bases and J lost 6, with 11 bases in between. The CDR3 runs 13 residues. Germline CDR1 DFQATT, CDR2 SNEGSKA (reference sequence). The DNA for the CDR3 is TGCAGTGCTAGCCCCGGCGGGGCCGGGGAGCTGTTTTTT. It specifies CSASPGGAGELFF.

Ten or more counts support this clonotype. The rearrangement joins TRBV18 to TRBJ2-1; no clear D. CDR1 and CDR2 (germline): KGHSH, LQKENI. Trimming removed 0 bases from V and 4 bases from J, with 13 bases in between. CDR3 length equals 16 residues. DNA of the CDR3: TGTGCCAGCTCACCACCTCGTACAACAGTTTACAATGAGCAGTTCTTC. Protein: CASSPPRTTVYNEQFF.

This clonotype occurred a few times. V and J are TRBV20-1 and TRBJ1-5; the D is unclear. V was cut by 0 bases and J by 1 base, with 13 bases left in between. The CDR3 consists of 16 residues. The germline V gene encodes CDR1 DFQATT and CDR2 SNEGSKA (reference sequence). DNA for the CDR3: TGCAGTGCTAGAGATCAGCGCTTGGGGAGCAATCAGCCCCAGCATTTT. It is translated as CSARDQRLGSNQPQHF.

V is TRBV18 and J is TRBJ2-4; no clear D. Deletions cut 1 base from V and 7 bases from J, with 14 bases between. The germline V gene has CDR1 KGHSH and CDR2 LQKENI. This CDR3 has 15 amino acids. The CDR3 loop is CASSPLSLAGNIQYF. CDR3 DNA: TGTGCCAGCTCACCACTATCCCTGGCAGGCAACATTCAGTACTTC.

The chain joins TRBV5-1 to TRBJ1-2, with 8 bases that match TRBD1. V gave up 4 bases and J gave up 7 bases; unmatched junction bases: 9. The CDR3 sequence is 14 residues long. The germline CDR1 and CDR2 sequences are SGHRS and YFSETQ. The CDR3 loop is CASSMGTGPTGYTF. The CDR3 DNA sequence: TGCGCCAGCAGCATGGGGACAGGACCGACTGGCTACACCTTC.

Points on this clonotype: A much larger clone differs by one base, so this may be a read error. This rearrangement joins TRBV20-1 to TRBJ2-7; maybe TRBD1 (5 bases). Germline V gene sequence: CDR1 DFQATT, CDR2 SNEGSKA (reference sequence). Between the trimmed V and J ends, which lost 6 bases and 2 bases, there was a span of 14 bases. CDR3 length equals 13 residues. CDR3 region: CSAGPRQTYEQYF. CDR3 coding DNA: TGCAGTGCGGGGCCGAGACAGACCTACGAGCAGTACTTC.

This clonotype came up many times. In nucleotides, the CDR3 is TGCAGTGTCCCGACTAGCGGGGGCCTTAATGACGAGCAGTACTTC. It encodes CSVPTSGGLNDEQYF. The chain links TRBV20-1 to TRBJ2-7; 12 nucleotides line up with TRBD2. This CDR3 contains 15 residues. The V gene's germline CDR1 is DFQATT and CDR2 SNEGSKA (reference sequence). The J segment lost 5 bases and the V segment lost 7 bases, leaving 12 bases of the junction unmatched.

There are many counts of this clonotype. The chain employs TRBV7-9 and TRBJ2-1; 9 bases map to TRBD2. Losses at the gene ends were 4 bases for V and 9 bases for J; bases not matched to a gene: 10. Per the germline V gene, CDR1 is SEHNR and CDR2 is FQNEAQ (reference sequence). The CDR3 runs to 15 residues. The CDR3 sequence: CASSSSQREDSEQFF. For the CDR3, the DNA is TGTGCCAGCAGCTCGAGTCAGCGGGAGGATAGTGAGCAGTTCTTC.

At least ten counts were recorded for this clonotype. The V and J genes are TRBV20-1 and TRBJ1-2; the D is unclear. CDR3 length equals 10 residues. CDR1 and CDR2 from the germline V gene are DFQATT and SNEGSKA (reference sequence). With 5 bases removed from V and 5 bases from J, the gap between germline ends came to 6 bases. The CDR3 spells CSAFLYGYTF. CDR3 coding DNA: TGCAGTGCTTTCCTATATGGCTACACCTTC.

This clonotype was picked up a small number of times. CDR3 sequence: CASSYMAGQGNIQYF. As DNA, the CDR3 is TGTGCCAGCAGTTACATGGCGGGACAGGGAAACATTCAGTACTTC. The chain is built from TRBV6-5 and TRBJ2-4; 9 bases agree with TRBD1. Per the germline V gene, CDR1 is MNHEY and CDR2 is SVGAGI. V was clipped by 2 bases and J by 6 bases; unmatched bases: 5. The CDR3 runs to 15 residues.

This clonotype was counted ten times or more. The chain couples TRBV4-3 to TRBJ1-1; 7 nucleotides align to TRBD1. The CDR3 runs 13 residues. Losses at the gene ends were 1 base for V and 12 bases for J; bases not matched to a gene: 8. The germline V gene has CDR1 LGHNA and CDR2 YSLEER. In DNA form, the CDR3 reads TGCGCCAGCAGCCAAGGTAGACAGGGAAGTCCTTTCTTT. This translates into CASSQGRQGSPFF.

This clonotype appeared a few times. The CDR3, as DNA: TGTGCCAGCACCCCATCGGGGGCCCCGATAGCCAAAAACATTCAGTACTTC. Protein product: CASTPSGAPIAKNIQYF. The chain uses TRBV28 and TRBJ2-4, with D perhaps assigned TRBD1 or TRBD2 (6 bases each). Trimming took off 7 bases at V and 0 bases at J, with 19 bases between the two ends. The CDR3 sequence is 17 residues long. The germline CDR1 and CDR2 sequences are MDHEN and SYDVKM. Looking up the rest from reference TRBV28 and TRBJ2-4 gives the full variable domain: DVKVTQSSRYLVKRTGEKVFLECVQDMDHENMFWYRQDPGLGLRLIYFSYDVKMKEKGDIPEGYSVSREKKERFSLILESASTNQTSMYLCASTPSGAPIAKNIQYFGAGTRLSVL.

This clonotype was recorded at least ten times. The genes are TRBV18 and TRBJ2-7; 7 positions agree with TRBD1. V lost 6 bases and J lost 0; bases outside the gene matches: 5. The CDR3 covers 14 residues. Looked up from germline, CDR1 is KGHSH and CDR2 is LQKENI. Written as DNA, the CDR3 is TGTGCCAGCTCTAAGGACAGGAGCTCCTACGAGCAGTACTTC. It translates to CASSKDRSSYEQYF.

This clonotype came up a few times. The chain employs TRBV6-2 or TRBV6-3 and TRBJ2-3; D unresolved. The V gene lost 7 bases and the J gene lost 3 bases, with 20 bases spanning the gap. Germline values: CDR1 MNHEY, CDR2 SVGEGT. The CDR3 has 16 residues. Here the CDR3 reads CASNSYVNPGTDTQYF. CDR3 nucleotides: TGTGCCAGCAACTCCTACGTAAACCCCGGGACAGATACGCAGTATTTT.

This clonotype has a count of ten or more. The J gene is TRBJ2-1, the V gene TRBV7-9; 14 bases align to TRBD2. The CDR3 spans 22 residues. From germline, CDR1 is SEHNR and CDR2 FQNEAQ (reference sequence). With V trimmed by 4 bases and J by 4 bases, 21 bases remained unmatched. The CDR3, as DNA: TGTGCCAGCAGCTGGGGGCCCGGGACTAGCGGGGGACCGCTAACACCTTACAATGAGCAGTTCTTC. Encoded protein: CASSWGPGTSGGPLTPYNEQFF.

The rearrangement links TRBV7-2 to TRBJ2-4; D not certain. Germline V gene sequence: CDR1 SGHTA, CDR2 FQGNSA. The V and J ends lost 4 bases and 6 bases respectively, with 4 bases between them. This CDR3 is 11 amino acids long. CDR3 amino acids: CASSSGNIQYF. Written as DNA, the CDR3 is TGTGCCAGCAGCTCGGGAAACATTCAGTACTTC.

This clonotype has a handful of counts. The chain couples TRBV12-3 or TRBV12-4 to TRBJ2-1; D call uncertain. The CDR3 loop spans 15 amino acids. Trimming removed 7 bases from V and 3 bases from J, with 16 bases in between. The CDR3 sequence is CASTPRPGIYNEQFF. CDR3 nucleotides: TGTGCCAGCACCCCAAGGCCAGGAATCTACAATGAGCAGTTCTTC.

A few counts support this clonotype. J is TRBJ2-1 and V is TRBV5-1; 13 nucleotides agree with TRBD2. The CDR3 spans 16 residues. CDR1 SGHRS and CDR2 YFSETQ come from the germline V gene. The J segment lost 6 bases and the V segment lost 2 bases, leaving 5 bases of the junction unmatched. This CDR3 reads CASSFGGLAGVNEQFF. The DNA of the CDR3 is TGCGCCAGCAGCTTTGGAGGACTAGCGGGGGTCAATGAGCAGTTCTTC.

This clonotype has a handful of counts. This chain joins TRBV10-3 and TRBJ1-6; D unresolved. V was pared by 2 bases and J by 10 bases, with 15 bases between. The CDR3 covers 15 residues. Germline loops: CDR1 ENHRY, CDR2 SYGVKD. CDR3 sequence (DNA): TGTGCCATCAGTGAGGAGGAGGGAACTGGCTCACCCCTCCACTTT. This codes for CAISEEEGTGSPLHF.

There are a few counts of this clonotype. The V gene is TRBV5-1, the J gene TRBJ2-1; 11 bases are a match to TRBD1. CDR3 length equals 15 residues. Per germline, CDR1 SGHRS and CDR2 YFSETQ. V lost 2 bases to trimming and J lost 9 bases; unmatched junction nucleotides: 7. The CDR3 spells CASSLGTGGSFEQFF. The CDR3 DNA reads TGCGCCAGCAGCTTAGGGACAGGGGGATCCTTTGAGCAGTTCTTC.

In its sample, this clonotype was seen many times. V is TRBV6-4 and J is TRBJ2-3; possibly TRBD2 for D (5 bases). Per the germline V gene, CDR1 is MRHNA and CDR2 is SNTAGT. The CDR3 is 15 residues long. V was pared by 4 bases and J by 0 bases, with 11 bases between. CDR3: CASSADGGSTDTQYF. The CDR3 region has the DNA TGTGCCAGCAGTGCCGACGGCGGGAGCACAGATACGCAGTATTTT.